The entry below gives a single TCR beta chain sequence along with its context. Its antigen is not known. Measured with immunoSEQ multiplex PCR; TCRdb has only the in-frame clones, and not every one. Of some 100,000 clones listed, over 75% are singletons. This sample stems from a study of OX40 agonist ivuxolimab in advanced cancers. Study details: Ivuxolimab, which patients received intravenously every 2 weeks, was dosed at 0.01 to 10 mg/kg.

Study results and caveats: There was clonal expansion of CD4+ and CD8+ blood T cells by week 6 at 0.1 to 3.0 mg/kg. The authors also found low normalized T-cell clonal expansion in some nonresponders.

This TCR derives from an adult with an advanced solid tumor such as melanoma, head and neck, liver or kidney cancer. The sample was CD4+ or CD8+ T cells sorted from blood, taken in a trial of the OX40 agonist ivuxolimab.

The CDR3 spells CASSTSRQGTGVTEAFF. As DNA, the CDR3 is TGCGCCAGCAGCACCAGCCGACAGGGGACGGGTGTCACTGAAGCTTTCTTT. This chain links TRBV5-1 with TRBJ1-1, with 8 nucleotides matching TRBD1. J lost 4 bases, V lost 4 bases, and 15 bases had no gene match. The CDR3 sequence is 17 residues long. Looked up from germline, CDR1 is SGHRS and CDR2 is YFSETQ. The whole variable domain, filled in from reference TRBV5-1 and TRBJ1-1, reads KAGVTQTPRYLIKTRGQQVTLSCSPISGHRSVSWYQQTPGQGLQFLFEYFSETQRNKGNFPGRFSGRQFSNSRSEMNVSTLELGDSALYLCASSTSRQGTGVTEAFFGQGTRLTVV.